In this sample, the clone carrying this T cell receptor beta chain turned up a few times. What it binds is not known. This same CDR3 is encoded by further DNA sequences in the sample. This sample stems from a study of PD-1 blockade in classical Hodgkin lymphoma. Broader study findings: Baseline diversity was lower in partial responders and progressors than complete responders.

Sequenced by immunoSEQ multiplex PCR; TCRdb stores in-frame clones only, minus some. The sample contains roughly 50,000 clones, around 90% of which appear only once. The time point here: cycle 4 day 1 (C4D1), after 6 weeks of nivolumab. Every patient relapsed after autologous stem cell transplantation, and brentuximab vedotin exposure varied. The CDR3 extends over 13 amino acids. Germline lookup yields CDR1 LNHDA and CDR2 SQIVND (reference sequence). With 4 bases removed from V and 4 bases from J, the gap between germline ends came to 10 bases. This TCR was recovered from a human donor with classical Hodgkin lymphoma. The sample here was peripheral blood mononuclear cells (PBMCs), taken before the fourth cycle of nivolumab. V gene TRBV19 combines with J gene TRBJ1-2, with D tentatively TRBD1 (5 bases). The DNA for the CDR3 is TGTGCCAGTAGTAGGGACGGAGCCTATGGCTACACCTTC. Its translation is CASSRDGAYGYTF. Together with reference TRBV19 and TRBJ1-2, the CDR3 gives the full variable domain: DGGITQSPKYLFRKEGQNVTLSCEQNLNHDAMYWYRQDPGQGLRLIYYSQIVNDFQKGDIAEGYSVSREKKESFPLTVTSAQKNPTAFYLCASSRDGAYGYTFGSGTRLTVV.